What follows are 30 T cell receptor beta chains derived from one specimen sequenced in a study of blood T cell repertoires in COVID-19. This table comes from immunoSEQ multiplex PCR, and its TCRdb copy is limited to in-frame clones, with some not included. The sample comprises 300,000 to 400,000 clones, just over 85% of which are singletons, and approximately 4% rests with the top ten. The specimen sequenced was PBMCs or T cells enriched from blood (not recorded which). The receptor source for this set is a woman aged 40 to 55 with acute COVID-19.

The chain joins TRBV28 to TRBJ1-2; D may be TRBD1 (5 bases). V lost 7 bases and J 1 base, leaving 10 bases between the germline ends. Germline V gene data show CDR1 as MDHEN and CDR2 as SYDVKM. The CDR3 runs 13 residues. The CDR3 DNA sequence: TGTGCCAGCATTCGGAGGGGTAACTATGGCTACACCTTC. It translates to CASIRRGNYGYTF.

The chain employs TRBV3-1 (or the pseudogene TRBV3-2) and TRBJ2-5, with TRBD2 matching over 11 bases. J lost 0 bases, V lost 4 bases, and 4 bases had no gene match. Germline CDR1 reads LGHDT; CDR2 reads YNNKEL (reference sequence). This CDR3 comprises 16 residues. The CDR3 sequence: CASSPGTSGYQETQYF. The CDR3 coding sequence is TGTGCCAGCAGCCCGGGGACTAGCGGATACCAAGAGACCCAGTACTTC.

J is TRBJ2-7 and V is TRBV7-2; 7 bases fit TRBD2. The V and J ends lost 5 bases and 9 bases, in that order; junction bases with no gene match: 13. CDR1 and CDR2 from the germline V gene are SGHTA and FQGNSA. There are 14 residues in the CDR3. CDR3 sequence reads: CASSPRGRELGQYF. In DNA form, the CDR3 reads TGTGCCAGCAGCCCTCGTGGGCGGGAGTTAGGGCAGTACTTC.

This chain connects TRBV19 to TRBJ2-3, with TRBD2 matching over 10 bases. V lost 5 bases and J lost 1; bases outside the gene matches: 3. The CDR3 totals 15 residues. CDR1 and CDR2 (germline): LNHDA, SQIVND (reference sequence). This chain's CDR3 is CASSLGLAGTDTQYF. The CDR3, as DNA: TGTGCCAGTAGTCTCGGACTAGCGGGCACAGATACGCAGTATTTT.

This chain uses TRBV9 with TRBJ2-3; D might be TRBD2 (7 bases). V dropped 4 bases and J dropped 5 bases, with 20 bases sitting between them. CDR3 length: 16 amino acids. The germline V gene encodes CDR1 SGDLS and CDR2 YYNGEE. CDR3 protein: CASSTLTGGVGDTQYF. CDR3 nucleotides: TGTGCCAGCAGCACTCTTACGGGGGGCGTTGGAGATACGCAGTATTTT.

This clone occurred once. Written as DNA, the CDR3 is TGTGCCAGCAGTTCTCGACAACGTAACACAGATACGCAGTATTTT. This translates into CASSSRQRNTDTQYF. The chain joins TRBV6-2 or TRBV6-3 to TRBJ2-3; D ambiguous. Germline loops: CDR1 MNHEY, CDR2 SVGEGT. V was shortened by 4 bases and J by 2 bases, with 13 bases between the two germline ends. CDR3 length equals 15 residues.

This clone was counted only a few times. This rearrangement joins TRBV6-1 to TRBJ1-2; TRBD1 aligns across 7 bases. The V segment lost 2 bases and the J segment 8 bases; nucleotides outside the gene matches: 8. CDR3 length equals 14 residues. Germline CDR1 and CDR2: MNHNS and SASEGT. CDR3 amino acids: CASSESPDRKGYTF. The CDR3 coding sequence is TGTGCCAGCAGTGAATCTCCGGACAGGAAGGGCTACACCTTC.

This chain connects TRBV28 to TRBJ2-7, with TRBD1 identical over 7 bases. The CDR3 consists of 16 residues. Germline CDR1 MDHEN, CDR2 SYDVKM. After removal of 3 bases from V and 0 bases from J, the junction contained 8 bases not matched to a gene. CDR3 DNA: TGTGCCAGCAGTTTTTTGGACAGGCGGACCTCCTACGAGCAGTACTTC. This encodes CASSFLDRRTSYEQYF.

The V call is TRBV5-1, the J call TRBJ2-3; D might be TRBD2 (6 bases). This CDR3 comprises 17 residues. Deletions cut 1 base from V and 0 bases from J, with 15 bases between. CDR1 and CDR2 from the germline V gene are SGHRS and YFSETQ. The CDR3 nucleotides read TGCGCCAGCAGCTTGCTCGGCGGGACCACTAGCACAGATACGCAGTATTTT. Protein product: CASSLLGGTTSTDTQYF.

This chain joins TRBV2 and TRBJ2-1, with 8 bases identical to TRBD1. V shed 11 bases, J shed 4 bases, and the junction held 7 bases outside the gene matches. CDR1 and CDR2 (germline): SNHLY, FYNNEI. The CDR3 totals 13 residues. CDR3: CAGTQGAYNEQFF. The CDR3 coding sequence is TGTGCCGGAACTCAGGGGGCTTACAATGAGCAGTTCTTC. Together with reference TRBV2 and TRBJ2-1, the CDR3 gives the full variable domain: EPEVTQTPSHQVTQMGQEVILRCVPISNHLYFYWYRQILGQKVEFLVSFYNNEISEKSEIFDDQFSVERPDGSNFTLKIRSTKLEDSAMYFCAGTQGAYNEQFFGPGTRLTVL.

This chain's CDR3 is CATSIPSRGRGVTCSYTF. Written as DNA, the CDR3 is TGTGCCACCAGTATTCCCTCCCGTGGCAGGGGGGTCACATGTAGCTACACCTTC. The chain links TRBV24-1 to TRBJ1-2; 7 bases match TRBD1. The CDR3 is 18 residues long. V was clipped by 6 bases and J by 9 bases; unmatched bases: 24. Germline CDR1 and CDR2: KGHDR and SFDVKD.

The V call is TRBV7-2, the J call TRBJ2-2, with 9 bases aligning to TRBD1. V lost 2 bases, J lost 0 bases, and 4 bases stayed unmatched. Germline V CDR1 and CDR2: SGHTA, FQGNSA. The CDR3 length is 17 residues. The CDR3 protein is CASSLFRDRANTGELFF. The CDR3 DNA follows: TGTGCCAGCAGCTTATTTAGGGACAGGGCGAACACCGGGGAGCTGTTTTTT.

The V call is TRBV7-8, the J call TRBJ2-2, with TRBD2 matching 11 bases. CDR3 length: 16 residues. The germline V gene encodes CDR1 SGHVS and CDR2 FQNEAQ. V lost 4 bases, J lost 5 bases, and 6 bases stayed unmatched. The CDR3 bases are TGTGCCAGCAGCTATCGACTAGCGGGATATACCGGGGAGCTGTTTTTT. Its protein is CASSYRLAGYTGELFF.

DNA of the CDR3: TGTGCCACCAGCAGAGATCATTTGCAGGGGAGCTATGGCTACACCTTC. Translation: CATSRDHLQGSYGYTF. V is TRBV15 and J is TRBJ1-2, with D perhaps TRBD1 (6 bases). Germline CDR1 reads LNHNV; CDR2 reads YYDKDF (reference sequence). V was cut by 0 bases and J by 4 bases, with 15 bases left in between. CDR3 size: 16 residues. Drawing the rest from reference TRBV15 and TRBJ1-2, the complete variable domain is DAMVIQNPRYQVTQFGKPVTLSCSQTLNHNVMYWYQQKSSQAPKLLFHYYDKDFNNEADTPDNFQSRRPNTSFCFLDIRSPGLGDTAMYLCATSRDHLQGSYGYTFGSGTRLTVV.

To note about this clone: Its ends do not fully match the called genes, so a read error is possible. The chain carries TRBV28 and TRBJ2-7; no firm D call. Looked up from germline, CDR1 is MDHEN and CDR2 is SYDVKM. This CDR3 region has 14 residues. CDR3 DNA: TGTGCCAGCAGTTTATTTCGCCAGCTCCCTCCCCGGGACTTC. It encodes CASSLFRQLPPRDF.

V usage is TRBV5-4 and J usage is TRBJ1-4; 8 bases align to TRBD1. Germline V gene sequence: CDR1 SGHNT, CDR2 YYREEE (reference sequence). V trimming: 2 bases; J trimming: 8 bases; junction bases outside the gene matches: 14. CDR3 size: 17 residues. The CDR3 coding sequence is TGTGCCAGCAGCTTACCCAGGGGGCACGCCCGGGGCGAAAAACTGTTTTTT. It encodes CASSLPRGHARGEKLFF.

The chain recombines TRBV28 with TRBJ1-4; a weak D match, TRBD1 (5 bases). The CDR3 totals 16 residues. CDR1 and CDR2 (germline): MDHEN, SYDVKM. Trimming stripped 5 bases from V and 4 bases from J, with 17 bases between. The CDR3 DNA reads TGTGCCAGCAGTCCCTTAACCAGGGCGGATAATGAAAAACTGTTTTTT. Its protein is CASSPLTRADNEKLFF.

Only one count was recorded for this clone. The chain has TRBV5-1 and TRBJ1-1, with D perhaps matching TRBD1 (5 bases). With 0 bases removed from V and 1 base from J, the gap between germline ends came to 7 bases. The V gene's germline CDR1 is SGHRS and CDR2 YFSETQ. CDR3 length equals 14 residues. The CDR3 region has the DNA TGCGCCAGCAGCTTGGAGACAGAGAACACTGAAGCTTTCTTT. It codes for CASSLETENTEAFF.

This rearrangement joins TRBV7-9 to TRBJ1-2; D is undetermined. The germline V gene encodes CDR1 SEHNR and CDR2 FQNEAQ (reference sequence). Deletions cut 2 bases from V and 0 bases from J, with 7 bases between. CDR3 length equals 14 residues. CDR3 sequence (DNA): TGTGCCAGCAGCTTACAGGTCACTAACTATGGCTACACCTTC. Translating it yields CASSLQVTNYGYTF.

This clone was observed a few times. This CDR3 is also generated by other DNA sequences in the sample. V and J are TRBV3-1 (or the pseudogene TRBV3-2) and TRBJ1-3; maybe TRBD1 (5 bases). The CDR3 spans 14 residues. CDR1 and CDR2 (germline): LGHDT, YNNKEL (reference sequence). V lost 2 bases, J lost 4 bases, and 9 bases lay in between. CDR3: CASSQQGSGNTIYF. As DNA, the CDR3 is TGTGCCAGCAGCCAACAGGGTTCCGGAAACACCATATATTTT.

The gene calls are TRBV19 and TRBJ1-1, with D possibly TRBD1 on 5 matching bases. The CDR3 totals 15 residues. Germline CDR1 LNHDA, CDR2 SQIVND (reference sequence). V was trimmed by 4 bases and J by 5 bases, leaving 17 bases between them. CDR3 DNA sequence: TGTGCCAGTAGTAAGAGACAGTTTCCCGAGACTGAAGCTTTCTTT. Translation: CASSKRQFPETEAFF.

The rearrangement uses TRBV7-2 and TRBJ2-3, with 8 nucleotides matching TRBD2. The CDR3 totals 15 residues. CDR1 and CDR2 from the germline V gene are SGHTA and FQGNSA. Unmatched junction bases numbered 8, after V lost 5 bases and J lost 4 bases. The CDR3 is CASSRGGGISDTQYF. The CDR3 DNA is TGTGCCAGCAGCCGGGGCGGGGGGATCTCAGATACGCAGTATTTT.

V usage is TRBV19 and J usage is TRBJ2-2; TRBD2 matches at 8 bases. The germline V gene has CDR1 LNHDA and CDR2 SQIVND (reference sequence). Trimming at V came to 4 bases and at J to 4 bases, leaving 2 bases not matched to a gene. The CDR3 runs to 14 residues. The CDR3 loop is CASSTGGRTGELFF. The DNA for the CDR3 is TGTGCCAGTAGTACGGGAGGGCGCACCGGGGAGCTGTTTTTT.

The V gene is TRBV18, the J gene TRBJ2-2; D is ambiguous. Germline-derived CDR1 and CDR2 are KGHSH and LQKENI. This CDR3 spans 14 amino acids. The V and J ends lost 4 bases and 5 bases respectively, with 11 bases between them. CDR3 coding DNA: TGTGCCAGCTCACTCGAGATAGTGACCGGGGAGCTGTTTTTT. Translating gives CASSLEIVTGELFF. Full variable domain (remainder filled in from reference TRBV18 and TRBJ2-2): NAGVMQNPRHLVRRRGQEARLRCSPMKGHSHVYWYRQLPEEGLKFMVYLQKENIIDESGMPKERFSAEFPKEGPSILRIQQVVRGDSAAYFCASSLEIVTGELFFGEGSRLTVL.

The chain links TRBV5-6 to TRBJ1-2; D gene unclear. Trimming pared 0 bases from V and 3 bases from J, leaving 12 bases between. In germline, CDR1 is SGHDT, CDR2 YYEEEE. CDR3 length: 15 amino acids. The CDR3 reads CASSLVGQAYYGYTF. The CDR3 nucleotides are TGTGCCAGCAGCTTGGTTGGCCAGGCATACTATGGCTACACCTTC.

This chain joins TRBV2 and TRBJ2-3; D might be TRBD2 (6 bases). CDR1 is SNHLY, CDR2 FYNNEI, per germline. Trimming took 4 bases from V and 0 from J, leaving 14 bases between them. This CDR3 is 16 amino acids long. The CDR3 here is CASSALAYSSTDTQYF. The CDR3 DNA sequence: TGTGCCAGCAGTGCCCTAGCGTATTCTAGCACAGATACGCAGTATTTT.

The genes are TRBV7-8 and TRBJ2-3; 12 nucleotides line up with TRBD2. Per the germline V gene, CDR1 is SGHVS and CDR2 is FQNEAQ. With 2 bases clipped from V and 6 bases from J, the junction kept 24 bases outside the gene matches. This CDR3 spans 22 amino acids. In DNA, the CDR3 is TGTGCCAGCAGCTTAAAGCGTCGACTAGCGGGAGATCGGGAGGTTTCGTTGGATACGCAGTATTTT. Protein: CASSLKRRLAGDREVSLDTQYF.

The chain uses TRBV7-2 and TRBJ1-1; 7 bases are shared with TRBD1. This CDR3 is built from 14 residues. V gave up 6 bases and J gave up 3 bases; unmatched junction bases: 7. Germline V gives CDR1 SGHTA, CDR2 FQGNSA. The CDR3 bases are TGTGCCAGCAGACAAGACAGGGCGTACACTGAAGCTTTCTTT. As protein: CASRQDRAYTEAFF.

The rearrangement joins TRBV9 to TRBJ2-7; 12 positions agree with TRBD1. V was pared by 2 bases and J by 5 bases, with 2 bases of the junction left unmatched. The CDR3 is 14 amino acids. Per germline, CDR1 SGDLS and CDR2 YYNGEE. CDR3 bases: TGTGCCAGCAGCGTGGGACAGGGGGCCCACGAGCAGTACTTC. Its protein product is CASSVGQGAHEQYF.

This chain connects TRBV27 to TRBJ1-5, with D unresolved. Per the germline V gene, CDR1 is MNHEY and CDR2 is SMNVEV (reference sequence). This CDR3 spans 16 amino acids. Trimming took off 2 bases at V and 0 bases at J, with 11 bases between the two ends. DNA of the CDR3: TGTGCCAGCAGTTTAAACGGGTTAGGTAGCAATCAGCCCCAGCATTTT. It translates to CASSLNGLGSNQPQHF.